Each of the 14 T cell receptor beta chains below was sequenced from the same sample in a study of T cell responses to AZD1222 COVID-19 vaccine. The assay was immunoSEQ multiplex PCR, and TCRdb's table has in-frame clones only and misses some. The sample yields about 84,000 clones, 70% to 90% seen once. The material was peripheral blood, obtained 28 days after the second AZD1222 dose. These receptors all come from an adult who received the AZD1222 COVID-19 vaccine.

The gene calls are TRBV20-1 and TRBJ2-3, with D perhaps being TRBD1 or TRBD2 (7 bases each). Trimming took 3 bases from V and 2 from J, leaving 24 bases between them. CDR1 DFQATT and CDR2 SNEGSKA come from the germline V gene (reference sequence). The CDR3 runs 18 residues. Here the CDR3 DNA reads TGCAGTGCTAGTTTCAGGGGGGGGCCCTCCCAGTACACAGATACGCAGTATTTT. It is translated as CSASFRGGPSQYTDTQYF.

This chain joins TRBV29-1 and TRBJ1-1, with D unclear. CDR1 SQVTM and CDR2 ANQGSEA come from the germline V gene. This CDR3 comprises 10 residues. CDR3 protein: CSALTPEAFF. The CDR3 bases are TGCAGTGCACTCACCCCCGAAGCTTTCTTT.

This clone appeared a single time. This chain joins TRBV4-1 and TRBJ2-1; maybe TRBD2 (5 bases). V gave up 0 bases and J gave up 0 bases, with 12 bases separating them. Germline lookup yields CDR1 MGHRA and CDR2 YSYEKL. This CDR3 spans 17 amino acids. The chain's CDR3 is CASSQDRASTSYNEQFF. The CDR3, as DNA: TGCGCCAGCAGCCAAGATCGGGCTAGCACCTCCTACAATGAGCAGTTCTTC.

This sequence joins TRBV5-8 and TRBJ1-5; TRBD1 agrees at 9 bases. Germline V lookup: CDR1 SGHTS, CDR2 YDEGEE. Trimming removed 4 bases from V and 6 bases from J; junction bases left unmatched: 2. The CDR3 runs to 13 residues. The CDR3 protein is CASSQDRGQPQHF. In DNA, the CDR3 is TGTGCCAGCAGCCAGGACAGGGGTCAGCCCCAGCATTTT.

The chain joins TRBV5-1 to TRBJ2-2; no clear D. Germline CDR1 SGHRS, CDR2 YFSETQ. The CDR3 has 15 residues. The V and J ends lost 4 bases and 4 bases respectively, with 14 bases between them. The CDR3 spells CASSPVIGRTGELFF. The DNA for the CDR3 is TGCGCCAGCAGCCCGGTGATCGGGCGCACCGGGGAGCTGTTTTTT.

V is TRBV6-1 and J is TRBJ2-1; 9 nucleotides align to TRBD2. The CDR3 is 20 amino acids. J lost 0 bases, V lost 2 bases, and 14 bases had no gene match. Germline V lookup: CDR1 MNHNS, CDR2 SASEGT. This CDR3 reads CASSERVPRGGGSSYNEQFF. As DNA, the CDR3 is TGTGCCAGCAGTGAAAGGGTCCCGCGGGGGGGTGGCAGCTCCTACAATGAGCAGTTCTTC.

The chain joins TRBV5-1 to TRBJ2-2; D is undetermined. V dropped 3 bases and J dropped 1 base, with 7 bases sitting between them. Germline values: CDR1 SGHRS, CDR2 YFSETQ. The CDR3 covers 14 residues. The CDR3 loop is CASSSNVNTGELFF. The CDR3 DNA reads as TGCGCCAGCAGCTCTAACGTGAACACCGGGGAGCTGTTTTTT.

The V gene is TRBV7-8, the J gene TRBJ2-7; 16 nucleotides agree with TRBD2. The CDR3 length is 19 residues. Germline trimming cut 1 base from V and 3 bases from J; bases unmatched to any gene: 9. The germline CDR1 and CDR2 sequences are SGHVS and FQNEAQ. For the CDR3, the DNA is TGTGCCAGCAGCTTAGATCTTGGGACTAGCGGGAGGGAGAGCTACGAGCAGTACTTC. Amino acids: CASSLDLGTSGRESYEQYF.

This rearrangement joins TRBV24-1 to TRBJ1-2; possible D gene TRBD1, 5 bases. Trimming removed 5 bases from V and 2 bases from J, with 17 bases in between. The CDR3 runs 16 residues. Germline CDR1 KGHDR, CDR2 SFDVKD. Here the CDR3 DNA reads TGTGCCACCAGTGGAGACAGCCGCGGGGCAAACTATGGCTACACCTTC. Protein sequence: CATSGDSRGANYGYTF.

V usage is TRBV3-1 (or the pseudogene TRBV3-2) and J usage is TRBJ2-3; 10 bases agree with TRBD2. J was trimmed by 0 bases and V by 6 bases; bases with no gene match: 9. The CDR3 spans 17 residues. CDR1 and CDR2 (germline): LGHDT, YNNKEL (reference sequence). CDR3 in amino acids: CASSPLLAGGSTDTQYF. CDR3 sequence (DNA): TGTGCCAGCAGTCCCCTTTTAGCGGGGGGCAGCACAGATACGCAGTATTTT.

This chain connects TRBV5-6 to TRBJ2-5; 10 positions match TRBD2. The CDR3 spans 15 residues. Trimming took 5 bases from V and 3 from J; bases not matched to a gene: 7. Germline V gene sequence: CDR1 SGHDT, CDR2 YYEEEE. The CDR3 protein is CASRFFTSGKETQYF. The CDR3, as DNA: TGTGCCAGCAGATTTTTTACTAGCGGGAAAGAGACCCAGTACTTC. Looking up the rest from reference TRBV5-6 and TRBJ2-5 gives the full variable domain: DAGVTQSPTHLIKTRGQQVTLRCSPKSGHDTVSWYQQALGQGPQFIFQYYEEEERQRGNFPDRFSGHQFPNYSSELNVNALLLGDSALYLCASRFFTSGKETQYFGPGTRLLVL.

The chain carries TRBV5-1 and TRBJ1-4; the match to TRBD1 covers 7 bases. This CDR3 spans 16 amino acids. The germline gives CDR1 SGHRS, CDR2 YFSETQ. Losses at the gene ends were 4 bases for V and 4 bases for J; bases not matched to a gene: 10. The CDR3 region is CASSLGQRRGNEKLFF. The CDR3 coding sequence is TGCGCCAGCAGCCTGGGACAGCGGCGGGGTAATGAAAAACTGTTTTTT.

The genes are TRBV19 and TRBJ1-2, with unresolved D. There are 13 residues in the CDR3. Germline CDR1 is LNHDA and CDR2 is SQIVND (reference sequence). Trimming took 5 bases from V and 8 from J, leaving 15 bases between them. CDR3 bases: TGTGCCAGTAGTCCCGAAGCGTTCCAGGGCTACACCTTC. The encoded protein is CASSPEAFQGYTF.

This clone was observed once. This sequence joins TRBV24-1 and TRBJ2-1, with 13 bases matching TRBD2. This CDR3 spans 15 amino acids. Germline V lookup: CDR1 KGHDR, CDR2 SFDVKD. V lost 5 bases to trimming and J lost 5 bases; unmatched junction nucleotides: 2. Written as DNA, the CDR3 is TGTGCCACCAGTGGCGGGACTAGCGGGAACAATGAGCAGTTCTTC. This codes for CATSGGTSGNNEQFF.